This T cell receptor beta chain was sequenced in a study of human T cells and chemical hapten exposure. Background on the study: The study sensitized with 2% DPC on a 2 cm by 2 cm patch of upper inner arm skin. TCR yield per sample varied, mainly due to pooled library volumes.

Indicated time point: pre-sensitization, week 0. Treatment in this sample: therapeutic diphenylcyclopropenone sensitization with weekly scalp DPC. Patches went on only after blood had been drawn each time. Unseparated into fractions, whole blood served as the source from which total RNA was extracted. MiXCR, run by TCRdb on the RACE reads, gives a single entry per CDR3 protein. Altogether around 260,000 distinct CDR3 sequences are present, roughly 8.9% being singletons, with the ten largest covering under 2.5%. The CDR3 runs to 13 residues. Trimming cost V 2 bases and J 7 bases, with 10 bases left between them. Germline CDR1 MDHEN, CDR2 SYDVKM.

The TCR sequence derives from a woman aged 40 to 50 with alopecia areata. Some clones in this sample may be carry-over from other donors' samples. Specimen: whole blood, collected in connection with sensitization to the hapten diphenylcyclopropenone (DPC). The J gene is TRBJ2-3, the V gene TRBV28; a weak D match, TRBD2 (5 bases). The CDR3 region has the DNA TGTGCCAGCAGTTTACGAGGGCGAAATACGCAGTATTTT. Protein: CASSLRGRNTQYF.